This TCR beta chain is drawn from a study of response to subunit inactivated influenza vaccine. TCRdb reprocessed the RT-PCR reads via MiXCR and lists one record per CDR3 protein. Of 650,000 to 800,000 distinct CDR3 sequences in the sample, 11% to 15% were seen once. Per germline, CDR1 ENHRY and CDR2 SYGVKD. Trimming cost V 9 bases and J 6 bases; bases outside gene matches: 10. CDR3 length: 14 amino acids. This receptor was obtained from a man aged 50 to 59 who received an inactivated influenza vaccine. The V call is TRBV10-3, the J call TRBJ2-1, with TRBD2 matching over 8 bases. This specimen consisted of PBMCs from blood, obtained around two weeks before vaccination. CDR3 sequence reads: CAMGPGLGINEQFF. CDR3 DNA sequence: TGTGCCATGGGGCCGGGACTAGGTATCAATGAGCAGTTCTTC.